The T cell receptor beta chain under discussion was sequenced for a study of OX40 agonist ivuxolimab in advanced cancers. Study findings and constraints: The mean number of expanded clones was higher in CD8+ T cells than in CD4+.

The CDR3 covers 14 residues. The germline V gene encodes CDR1 SGHVS and CDR2 FNYEAQ. Losses at the gene ends were 5 bases for V and 9 bases for J; bases not matched to a gene: 8. No patient had autoimmune disease or received systemic immunosuppression. About this clone itself: Its specificity is not known.

Produced via immunoSEQ multiplex PCR; TCRdb's table is partial and in-frame only. The sample yields more than 55,000 clones, approximately 85% seen once. The input for sequencing was CD4+ or CD8+ T cells sorted from blood, taken in a trial of the OX40 agonist ivuxolimab. V usage is TRBV7-6 and J usage is TRBJ2-1; 9 bases fit TRBD1. The receptor comes from an adult with an advanced solid tumor such as melanoma, head and neck, liver or kidney cancer. In DNA form, the CDR3 reads TGTGCCAGCAGCCCCGGGACAGGGTTAGGTGAGCAGTTCTTC. Its protein is CASSPGTGLGEQFF. Filled out from reference TRBV7-6 and TRBJ2-1, the complete variable domain reads GAGVSQSPRYKVTKRGQDVALRCDPISGHVSLYWYRQALGQGPEFLTYFNYEAQQDKSGLPNDRFSAERPEGSISTLTIQRTEQRDSAMYRCASSPGTGLGEQFFGPGTRLTVL.